This is a list of T cell receptor beta chains from one sample in a study of beta chain features in type 1 diabetes. The data were produced by immunoSEQ multiplex PCR, yet TCRdb's version contains in-frame clones alone and is incomplete. The table lists 600,000 to 750,000 clones, roughly 12% of them singletons, with approximately 0.11% in the top ten. Sequencing was done on a sample of naive CD4+ T cells from blood. Receptors were obtained from a man aged 30 to 45 with type 1 diabetes. Both conserved end residues are trimmed from each CDR3. Each record gives: J gene, V gene, CDR3 protein.

TRBJ1-5 TRBV5-1 ASRPSSGDQPQH
TRBJ2-3 TRBV15 ATRTTATDTQY
TRBJ1-2 TRBV7-2 ASSPSYGYT
TRBJ2-2 TRBV6-5 ASSYGVDGELF
TRBJ2-5 TRBV18 ASSPTGGSFQETQY
TRBJ2-7 TRBV11-2 ASSLDPNLGYEQY
TRBJ1-5 TRBV7-2 ASSLPGNQPQH
TRBJ2-3 TRBV9 ASSGMGRTASTDTQY
TRBJ2-7 TRBV9 ASSPRTGSSYEQY
TRBJ1-6 TRBV7-3 ASSLQRGSPLH
TRBJ2-1 TRBV7-3 ASSSLGASGGRTSYNEQF
TRBJ1-3 TRBV5-1 ASSVTSSARTIY
TRBJ1-5 TRBV30 AWGWQRGQPQH
TRBJ2-5 TRBV27 ASSLYRYSETQY
TRBJ2-5 TRBV5-1 ASSPRALQETQY
TRBJ2-1 TRBV14 ASSPTGQGGRQF
TRBJ2-7 TRBV7-7 ASSPVGGPSERY
TRBJ1-2 TRBV28 ASSRDIYGYT
TRBJ2-1 TRBV28 ASSLSRTSGGAEQF
TRBJ2-2 TRBV25-1 ASSEWAGELF
TRBJ2-2 TRBV5-1 ASSLGQLNTGELF
TRBJ1-6 TRBV6-5 ASSYEGNSPLH
TRBJ2-7 TRBV30 AWSVGAGLY
TRBJ1-5 TRBV2 ASRKERQLPQPQH
TRBJ1-2 TRBV5-1 ASSQGSGRGGYT
TRBJ1-5 TRBV19 ASYKGGNQPQH
TRBJ2-4 TRBV11-2 ASSLEQLNIQY
TRBJ1-1 TRBV10-3 AISDSPGSQNTEAF
TRBJ1-2 TRBV12-2 ASRLALGLHGYT
TRBJ2-7 TRBV27 ASSSGQGWGEQY
TRBJ1-5 TRBV7-2 ASSLRQAPAVSQPQH
TRBJ1-4 TRBV14 ASSPSWGGEKLF
TRBJ2-7 TRBV7-9 ASSPPGLKGGEQY
TRBJ2-5 TRBV5-1 ASSLRTSGDFQETQY
TRBJ2-1 TRBV11-3 ASSSMAGNQF
TRBJ2-1 TRBV4-3 ASSQALTGGNEQF
TRBJ2-7 TRBV7-9 ASSHIYEQY
TRBJ2-1 TRBV11-2 ASSLRVGDEQF
TRBJ2-3 TRBV2 ASREESTDTQY
TRBJ2-7 TRBV6-1 ASSARGSYEQY